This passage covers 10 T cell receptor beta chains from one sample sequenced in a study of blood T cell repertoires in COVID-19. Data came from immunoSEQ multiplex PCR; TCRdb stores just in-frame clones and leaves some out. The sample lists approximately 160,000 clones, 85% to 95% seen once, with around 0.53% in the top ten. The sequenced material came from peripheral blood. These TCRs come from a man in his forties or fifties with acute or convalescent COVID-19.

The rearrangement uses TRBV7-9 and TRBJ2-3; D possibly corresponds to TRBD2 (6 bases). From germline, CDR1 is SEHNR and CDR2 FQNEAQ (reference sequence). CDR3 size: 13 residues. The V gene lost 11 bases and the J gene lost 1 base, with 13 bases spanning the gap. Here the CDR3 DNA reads TGTGCCGCCGAAGGAGGGCGCACAGATACGCAGTATTTT. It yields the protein CAAEGGRTDTQYF.

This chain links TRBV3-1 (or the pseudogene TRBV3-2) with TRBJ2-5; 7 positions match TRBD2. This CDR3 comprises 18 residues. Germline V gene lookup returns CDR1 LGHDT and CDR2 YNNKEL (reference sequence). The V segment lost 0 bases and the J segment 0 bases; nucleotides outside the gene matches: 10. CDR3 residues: CASSQEIRTSSYQETQYF. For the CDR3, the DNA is TGTGCCAGCAGCCAAGAAATAAGGACTAGTTCTTACCAAGAGACCCAGTACTTC.

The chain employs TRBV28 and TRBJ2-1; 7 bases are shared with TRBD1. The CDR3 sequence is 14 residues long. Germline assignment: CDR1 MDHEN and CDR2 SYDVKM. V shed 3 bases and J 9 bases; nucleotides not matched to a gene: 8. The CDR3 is CASSLGTDFGEQFF. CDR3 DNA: TGTGCCAGCAGTTTGGGGACAGACTTCGGTGAGCAGTTCTTC. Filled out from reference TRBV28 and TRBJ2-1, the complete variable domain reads DVKVTQSSRYLVKRTGEKVFLECVQDMDHENMFWYRQDPGLGLRLIYFSYDVKMKEKGDIPEGYSVSREKKERFSLILESASTNQTSMYLCASSLGTDFGEQFFGPGTRLTVL.

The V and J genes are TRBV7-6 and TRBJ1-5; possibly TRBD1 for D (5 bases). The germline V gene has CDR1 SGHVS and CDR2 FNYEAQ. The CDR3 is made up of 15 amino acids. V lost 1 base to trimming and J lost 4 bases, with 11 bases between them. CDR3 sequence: CASSLGQGSNQPQHF. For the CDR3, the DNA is TGTGCCAGCAGCTTAGGTCAGGGAAGTAATCAGCCCCAGCATTTT.

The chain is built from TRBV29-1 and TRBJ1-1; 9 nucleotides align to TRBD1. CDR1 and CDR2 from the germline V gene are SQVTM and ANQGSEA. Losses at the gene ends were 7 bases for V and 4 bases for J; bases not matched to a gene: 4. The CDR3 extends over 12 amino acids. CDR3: CSADRGSTEAFF. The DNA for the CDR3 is TGCAGCGCTGACAGGGGGAGCACTGAAGCTTTCTTT. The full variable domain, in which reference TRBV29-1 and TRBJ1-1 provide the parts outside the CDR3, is SAVISQKPSRDICQRGTSLTIQCQVDSQVTMMFWYRQQPGQSLTLIATANQGSEATYESGFVIDKFPISRPNLTFSTLTVSNMSPEDSSIYLCSADRGSTEAFFGQGTRLTVV.

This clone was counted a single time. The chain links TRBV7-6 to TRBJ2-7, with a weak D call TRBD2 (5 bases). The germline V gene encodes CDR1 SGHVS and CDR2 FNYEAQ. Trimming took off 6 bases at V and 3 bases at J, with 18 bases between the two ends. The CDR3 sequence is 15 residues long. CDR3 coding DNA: TGTGCCAGCAGTGCGGGTCCTGAAGGGCACTACGAGCAGTACGTC. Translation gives CASSAGPEGHYEQYV.

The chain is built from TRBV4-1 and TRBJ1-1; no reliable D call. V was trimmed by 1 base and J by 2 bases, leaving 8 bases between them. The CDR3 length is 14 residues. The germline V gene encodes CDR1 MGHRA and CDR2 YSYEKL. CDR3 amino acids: CASSQVPGNTEAFF. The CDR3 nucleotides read TGCGCCAGCAGCCAAGTACCAGGAAACACTGAAGCTTTCTTT.

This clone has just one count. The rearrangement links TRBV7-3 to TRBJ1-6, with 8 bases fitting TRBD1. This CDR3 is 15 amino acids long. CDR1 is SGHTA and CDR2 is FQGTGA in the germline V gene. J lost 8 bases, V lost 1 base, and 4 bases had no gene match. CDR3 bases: TGTGCCAGCAGCTTAAACCCGACAGGGGATTCACCCCTCCACTTT. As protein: CASSLNPTGDSPLHF. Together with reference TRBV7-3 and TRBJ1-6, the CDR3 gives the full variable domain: GAGVSQTPSNKVTEKGKYVELRCDPISGHTALYWYRQSLGQGPEFLIYFQGTGAADDSGLPNDRFFAVRPEGSVSTLKIQRTERGDSAVYLCASSLNPTGDSPLHFGNGTRLTVT.

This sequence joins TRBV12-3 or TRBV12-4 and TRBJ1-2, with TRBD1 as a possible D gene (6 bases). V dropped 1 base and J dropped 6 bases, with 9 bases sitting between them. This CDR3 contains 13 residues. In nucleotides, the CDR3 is TGTGCCAGCAGTTTAGAGGACAGAGATGGCTACACCTTC. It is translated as CASSLEDRDGYTF.

The CDR3 loop is CAISGGDIQYF. CDR3 nucleotides: TGTGCCATCAGCGGGGGGGACATTCAGTACTTC. The rearrangement links TRBV10-3 to TRBJ2-4, with 8 bases lining up with TRBD2. The CDR3 contains 11 residues. The germline CDR1 and CDR2 sequences are ENHRY and SYGVKD. V lost 6 bases and J lost 8; bases outside the gene matches: 0.